These 15 T cell receptor beta chains came from one sample sequenced in a study of long-term antiretroviral therapy in people with HIV. Running of the v3.0 immunoSEQ assay took place at survey level. Here immunoSEQ multiplex PCR was the method, and the copy in TCRdb shows in-frame clones only, minus some. In the table there are about 24,000 clones, 80% to 90% of which are singletons. The sample consisted of unsorted PBMCs, taken 3 years after starting antiretroviral therapy. The source is a man aged 45-65 years with HIV.

J is TRBJ2-7 and V is TRBV11-3; D is ambiguous. The V end lost 5 bases, the J end lost 2 bases, and 10 bases lay between the germline ends. This CDR3 contains 13 residues. Germline lookup yields CDR1 SGHNT and CDR2 YENEEA. CDR3 sequence (DNA): TGTGCCAGCAGCGTGGTCGGGCCCTACGAGCAGTACTTC. Translation gives CASSVVGPYEQYF. Combining the CDR3 with reference TRBV11-3 and TRBJ2-7 gives the whole variable domain EAGVVQSPRYKIIEKKQPVAFWCNPISGHNTLYWYLQNLGQGPELLIRYENEEAVDDSQLPKDRFSAERLKGVDSTLKIQPAELGDSAVYLCASSVVGPYEQYFGPGTRLTVT.

V and J are TRBV27 and TRBJ2-7; possible D gene TRBD2, 6 bases. CDR1 and CDR2 (germline): MNHEY, SMNVEV (reference sequence). This CDR3 has 15 amino acids. V was pared by 2 bases and J by 1 base, with 12 bases between. CDR3 in amino acids: CASSLGRGRSYEQYF. The CDR3 DNA reads TGTGCCAGCAGTTTAGGGCGGGGTCGTTCCTACGAGCAGTACTTC.

This clone was seen a handful of times. The chain has TRBV7-2 and TRBJ1-6; D remains ambiguous. This CDR3 comprises 13 residues. CDR1 SGHTA and CDR2 FQGNSA come from the germline V gene. The V end was cut by 5 bases, the J end by 11 bases, with 13 bases between. Here the CDR3 DNA reads TGTGCCAGCAGCCCCGAGGCATTAACACCCCTCCACTTT. It codes for CASSPEALTPLHF.

The chain combines TRBV28 with TRBJ2-3, with 12 bases identical to TRBD2. V dropped 8 bases and J dropped 2; count of bases not matched to a gene: 5. Germline CDR1 is MDHEN and CDR2 is SYDVKM. The CDR3 spans 15 residues. The CDR3 bases are TGTGCCAGCCAACTAGCGGGGGGCCTCACAGATACGCAGTATTTT. This sequence encodes CASQLAGGLTDTQYF.

The CDR3 DNA follows: TGTGCCAGCAGCTTTCAAACCGGGCTCTCCTACGAGCAGTACTTC. Translating gives CASSFQTGLSYEQYF. The chain links TRBV7-2 to TRBJ2-7; D not resolved. V was shortened by 3 bases and J by 0 bases, with 12 bases between the two germline ends. CDR1 SGHTA and CDR2 FQGNSA come from the germline V gene. The CDR3 contains 15 residues.

The sample holds one count of this clone. The chain recombines TRBV9 with TRBJ2-3; D unclear. The V end was cut by 4 bases, the J end by 1 base, with 13 bases between. This CDR3 spans 15 amino acids. The V gene's germline CDR1 is SGDLS and CDR2 YYNGEE. CDR3 in amino acids: CASSPAGEGTDTQYF. CDR3 sequence (DNA): TGTGCCAGCAGCCCGGCAGGCGAGGGCACAGATACGCAGTATTTT.

With respect to this clone: One junction end disagrees with the germline gene, perhaps due to a read error. The V and J genes are TRBV30 and TRBJ2-7; D may be TRBD1 or TRBD2 (5 bases each). Germline-derived CDR1 and CDR2 are GTSNPN and SVGIG (reference sequence). The CDR3 spans 12 residues. The CDR3 here is CAWMTPGTKNFF. CDR3 nucleotides: TGTGCCTGGATGACGCCCGGGACCAAGAACTTCTTC.

V and J are TRBV19 and TRBJ2-1; D not certain. This CDR3 is 14 amino acids long. Between the trimmed V and J ends, which lost 6 bases and 9 bases, there was a span of 18 bases. Germline V gene sequence: CDR1 LNHDA, CDR2 SQIVND (reference sequence). The CDR3, as DNA: TGTGCCAGTAGAGAGGAGAGGAGAAATGGTGAGCAGTTCTTC. Amino acid sequence: CASREERRNGEQFF.

The chain couples TRBV28 to TRBJ1-1, with a possible D match to TRBD1 (6 bases). Germline V gene sequence: CDR1 MDHEN, CDR2 SYDVKM. The V gene lost 5 bases and the J gene lost 6 bases, with 13 bases spanning the gap. The CDR3 runs 13 residues. DNA of the CDR3: TGTGCCAGCAGTGAATACAGGGCCGCTGAAGCTTTCTTT. Its translation: CASSEYRAAEAFF.

This chain uses TRBV27 with TRBJ2-5; D is possibly TRBD2 (6 bases). The CDR3 consists of 14 residues. V lost 6 bases and J 3 bases, leaving 14 bases between the germline ends. The germline gives CDR1 MNHEY, CDR2 SMNVEV (reference sequence). In DNA, the CDR3 is TGTGCCAGCAGGGCGGGACTCCTCGAAGAGACCCAGTACTTC. Protein sequence: CASRAGLLEETQYF.

This rearrangement joins TRBV20-1 to TRBJ2-7; unclear D gene. The CDR3 sequence is 11 residues long. Trimming pared 6 bases from V and 4 bases from J, leaving 10 bases between. Germline-derived CDR1 and CDR2 are DFQATT and SNEGSKA (reference sequence). The CDR3 sequence: CSAQLGYEQYF. The CDR3 nucleotides are TGCAGTGCCCAGTTGGGGTACGAGCAGTACTTC.

The chain links TRBV10-3 to TRBJ1-2; unclear D gene. Trimming left V 5 bases short and J 9 bases short, with 16 bases between. There are 13 residues in the CDR3. The germline gives CDR1 ENHRY, CDR2 SYGVKD. CDR3 DNA: TGTGCCATCAGTTATGACACCGAGGATAGCTACACCTTC. Its translation: CAISYDTEDSYTF.

V gene TRBV5-1 combines with J gene TRBJ2-3; D possibly corresponds to TRBD1 (6 bases). V lost 1 base and J 4 bases, leaving 10 bases between the germline ends. Germline V gene lookup returns CDR1 SGHRS and CDR2 YFSETQ. The CDR3 is 14 residues long. CDR3 residues: CASSLTGTPDTQYF. The CDR3 bases are TGCGCCAGCAGCTTGACAGGGACGCCAGATACGCAGTATTTT.

This clone was recorded a few times. The chain has TRBV7-9 and TRBJ1-5; D gene uncertain. The V and J ends lost 1 base and 4 bases respectively, with 5 bases between them. The CDR3 is 13 amino acids. Germline V gene data show CDR1 as SEHNR and CDR2 as FQNEAQ (reference sequence). CDR3: CASSLVPNQPQHF. In DNA, the CDR3 is TGTGCCAGCAGCTTAGTGCCTAATCAGCCCCAGCATTTT. The variable domain in full, with the rest retrieved from reference TRBV7-9 and TRBJ1-5, is DTGVSQNPRHKITKRGQNVTFRCDPISEHNRLYWYRQTLGQGPEFLTYFQNEAQLEKSRLLSDRFSAERPKGSFSTLEIQRTEQGDSAMYLCASSLVPNQPQHFGDGTRLSIL.

J is TRBJ1-1 and V is TRBV7-9, with D maybe TRBD1 (5 bases). Germline lookup yields CDR1 SEHNR and CDR2 FQNEAQ (reference sequence). V was shortened by 2 bases and J by 7 bases, with 8 bases between the two germline ends. The length of the CDR3 is 12 residues. CDR3 loop: CASSLMGGEAFF. The CDR3 DNA reads as TGTGCCAGCAGCTTAATGGGGGGTGAAGCTTTCTTT.